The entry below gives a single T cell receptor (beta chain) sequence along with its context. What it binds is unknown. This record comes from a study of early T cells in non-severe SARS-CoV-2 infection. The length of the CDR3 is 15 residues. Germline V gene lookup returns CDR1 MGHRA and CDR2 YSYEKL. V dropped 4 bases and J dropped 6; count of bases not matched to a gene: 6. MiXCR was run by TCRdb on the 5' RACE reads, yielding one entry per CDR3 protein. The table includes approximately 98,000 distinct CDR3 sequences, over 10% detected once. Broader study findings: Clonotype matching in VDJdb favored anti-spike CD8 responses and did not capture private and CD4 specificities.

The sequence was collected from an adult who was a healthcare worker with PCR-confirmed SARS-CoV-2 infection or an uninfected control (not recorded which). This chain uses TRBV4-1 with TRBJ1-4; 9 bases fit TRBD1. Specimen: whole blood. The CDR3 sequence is CASSPITGGDEKLFF. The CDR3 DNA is TGCGCCAGCAGCCCCATCACAGGGGGCGATGAAAAACTGTTTTTT.